The clone carrying this T cell receptor beta chain appeared many times. Its specificity is not known. The TCRbeta library incorporated unique molecular identifiers. TCRdb re-called the PCR reads through MiXCR, storing one row per CDR3 protein. The repertoire holds hundreds of thousands of distinct CDR3 sequences, with about an eighth as singletons. This sample is part of a study of T-cell reconstitution after alpha-beta-depleted transplantation in children. Study-level results: Reported findings indicate that, about two months after transplant, alpha-beta T cells came from several hundred expanded clones, which were derived from non-depleted graft cells. Fresh T-cell production supplied most of the T-cell counts and diversity seen one year after transplant.

CDR3 size: 13 residues. Germline V gene data show CDR1 as ENHRY and CDR2 as SYGVKD. Germline trimming cut 8 bases from V and 6 bases from J; bases unmatched to any gene: 10. This clonotype was obtained from a girl aged 2-9 years with congenital amegakaryocytic thrombocytopenia, due to receive a stem cell transplant. Specimen: PBMCs, collected before TCRalphabeta/CD19-depleted stem cell transplant. J is TRBJ2-7 and V is TRBV10-3, with TRBD2 matching 7 bases. For the CDR3, the DNA is TGTGCCATCGGCGGGGGAGTCTTTCTCGAGCAGTACTTC. Translated: CAIGGGVFLEQYF.